A selection of T cell receptor beta chains follows, all from one sample in a study of T cell changes during pregnancy in multiple sclerosis. Data came from immunoSEQ multiplex PCR; TCRdb stores just in-frame clones and leaves some out. Of about 40,000 clones listed, just over 90% are singletons. Sequenced here: peripheral blood, sampled before pregnancy. The receptors come from a female donor with multiple sclerosis, enrolled in a pregnancy study. Each CDR3 is given with its conserved first and last residue. Fields, in order: J gene, V gene, D gene, clone size, CDR3 DNA, CDR3 protein. A D gene is named only where the DNA matches it firmly. A clone size is listed for some rows: how often the clone was seen (once, few, many), or a class if it is expanded.

j_gene: TRBJ2-3
v_gene: TRBV28
d_gene: TRBD2
abundance: -
CDR3nt: TGTGCCAGCAGTTTTGGGAGCGGGAAAACAGATACGCAGTATTTT
CDR3aa: CASSFGSGKTDTQYF

j_gene: TRBJ2-7
v_gene: TRBV27
d_gene: TRBD2
abundance: once
CDR3nt: TGTGCCAGCAGTGTACTGCTAGCGGGAGGGCCTTCCTACGAGCAGTACTTC
CDR3aa: CASSVLLAGGPSYEQYF

j_gene: TRBJ2-7
v_gene: TRBV25-1
d_gene: TRBD1
abundance: -
CDR3nt: TGTGCCAGCAGGACAGGGCTCTACGAGCAGTACTTC
CDR3aa: CASRTGLYEQYF

j_gene: TRBJ2-7
v_gene: TRBV6-5
d_gene: -
abundance: -
CDR3nt: TGTGCCAGCAGTTACAGTGGGGGGTTGGGCTACGAGCAGTACTTC
CDR3aa: CASSYSGGLGYEQYF

j_gene: TRBJ2-5
v_gene: TRBV27
d_gene: TRBD2
abundance: -
CDR3nt: TGTGCCAGCAGTTTCCAAGGACTAGCGGGAGATGTGACCCAGTACTTC
CDR3aa: CASSFQGLAGDVTQYF

j_gene: TRBJ1-2
v_gene: TRBV28
d_gene: -
abundance: -
CDR3nt: TGTGCCAGCAGTTTGGGCGGCTACACCTTC
CDR3aa: CASSLGGYTF

j_gene: TRBJ2-1
v_gene: TRBV10-1
d_gene: TRBD2
abundance: -
CDR3nt: TGCGCCAGCAGTGGGGGCGGGAGCGTCTACAATGAGCAGTTCTTC
CDR3aa: CASSGGGSVYNEQFF

j_gene: TRBJ2-7
v_gene: TRBV10-3
d_gene: -
abundance: -
CDR3nt: TGTGCCATCAGTGGTGAGGACAGTTCCCACGAGCAGTACTTC
CDR3aa: CAISGEDSSHEQYF

j_gene: TRBJ1-6
v_gene: TRBV30
d_gene: -
abundance: -
CDR3nt: TGTGCCTGGAGTGCCTCGCCCCTATTTGACACCCTCCACTTT
CDR3aa: CAWSASPLFDTLHF

j_gene: TRBJ2-7
v_gene: TRBV18
d_gene: -
abundance: -
CDR3nt: TGTGCCAGCTCAAGTAGCCTCTCCTACGAGCAGTACTTC
CDR3aa: CASSSSLSYEQYF

j_gene: TRBJ2-5
v_gene: TRBV5-1
d_gene: -
abundance: -
CDR3nt: TGCGCCAGCAGCTTAGGACAGTTTCAAGAGACCCAGTACTTC
CDR3aa: CASSLGQFQETQYF

j_gene: TRBJ2-7
v_gene: TRBV30
d_gene: -
abundance: -
CDR3nt: TGTGCTGGAGGGACCTACTCCTACGAGCAGTACTTC
CDR3aa: CAGGTYSYEQYF

j_gene: TRBJ2-7
v_gene: TRBV28
d_gene: -
abundance: -
CDR3nt: TGTGCCAGCAGTATTTCCTTCTCCTACGAGCAGTACTTC
CDR3aa: CASSISFSYEQYF

j_gene: TRBJ2-7
v_gene: TRBV27
d_gene: TRBD1
abundance: -
CDR3nt: TGTGCCAGCAGTGCCTGGGACAGGTTTTACGAGCAGTACTTC
CDR3aa: CASSAWDRFYEQYF

j_gene: TRBJ2-3
v_gene: TRBV5-1
d_gene: -
abundance: -
CDR3nt: TGCGCCAGCGCCGTAGGCACAGATACGCAGTATTTT
CDR3aa: CASAVGTDTQYF

j_gene: TRBJ2-5
v_gene: TRBV7-6
d_gene: -
abundance: -
CDR3nt: TGTGCCAGCAGCTTAGGGTCGCTAGGAGAGACCCAGTACTTC
CDR3aa: CASSLGSLGETQYF

j_gene: TRBJ1-2
v_gene: TRBV11-2
d_gene: -
abundance: -
CDR3nt: TGTGCCAGCAGCTTAGGGCAGGCTAACTATGGCTACACCTTC
CDR3aa: CASSLGQANYGYTF

j_gene: TRBJ1-2
v_gene: TRBV28
d_gene: -
abundance: once
CDR3nt: TGTGCCAGCAGTCCGCCCGTGGCTGCTGGCTACACCTTC
CDR3aa: CASSPPVAAGYTF

j_gene: TRBJ2-1
v_gene: TRBV11-2
d_gene: -
abundance: few
CDR3nt: TGTGCCAGCAGCTTAGTCGAGGGTAATGAGCAGTTCTTC
CDR3aa: CASSLVEGNEQFF

j_gene: TRBJ1-1
v_gene: TRBV19
d_gene: -
abundance: -
CDR3nt: TGTGCCAGTAGTATAACCCAGGGTCGAACTGAAGCTTTCTTT
CDR3aa: CASSITQGRTEAFF

j_gene: TRBJ1-1
v_gene: TRBV5-6
d_gene: -
abundance: few
CDR3nt: TGTGCCAGCAGCTTGGTCCCGGAGCAAGCTTTCTTT
CDR3aa: CASSLVPEQAFF

j_gene: TRBJ1-1
v_gene: TRBV6-1
d_gene: -
abundance: -
CDR3nt: TGTGCCAGCAGTGAACGGGGAGCTAGGGCCACTGAAGCTTTCTTT
CDR3aa: CASSERGARATEAFF